The 2 T cell receptor beta chains in this list originate from one sample, sequenced in a study of shared clonotypes between healthy human individuals. Here immunoSEQ multiplex PCR was the method, and the copy in TCRdb shows in-frame clones only, minus some. The repertoire includes 2,500,000 or so clones, roughly 92% of them detected once, and 0.14% sits in the top ten. The specimen was naive CD4+ T cells sorted from blood. Subset here: CD45RA+ positively selected. The receptor source for this set is a man between 18 and 29 years old in good health.

The rearrangement joins TRBV5-1 to TRBJ2-3, with 9 bases that match TRBD1. CDR1 and CDR2 (germline): SGHRS, YFSETQ. With V trimmed by 3 bases and J by 0 bases, 5 bases remained unmatched. The CDR3 is 16 residues long. CDR3 residues: CASSWGTGQSTDTQYF. CDR3 coding DNA: TGCGCCAGCAGCTGGGGGACAGGGCAAAGCACAGATACGCAGTATTTT.

This chain uses TRBV11-2 with TRBJ1-3; D ambiguous. Germline V gene data show CDR1 as SGHAT and CDR2 as FQNNGV. Trimming cost V 0 bases and J 0 bases, with 9 bases left between them. This CDR3 has 16 amino acids. The CDR3 here is CASSLDRRSSGNTIYF. The CDR3, as DNA: TGTGCCAGCAGCTTAGACAGGAGGAGCTCTGGAAACACCATATATTTT.